This T cell receptor beta chain was sequenced in a study of CD8 T cells in Susac syndrome. Overall study context: Among sequenced Susac syndrome patients, about 6 had active disease and roughly eight were in remission.

V lost 0 bases and J 3 bases, leaving 3 bases between the germline ends. The CDR3 covers 13 residues. CDR1 is LGHDT, CDR2 YNNKEL, per germline (reference sequence). RNA, at roughly 0.5 to 1 ug, was reverse transcribed with random hexamers. TCRdb called the immunoSEQ multiplex PCR reads again in MiXCR, with one record for every CDR3 protein. The table records 200,000 or so distinct CDR3 sequences, 90% to 97% of them present only once. Through negative isolation, CD4+ and CD8+ T cells were obtained, while TEMRA cells were enriched using FACS. The TCR originated in a human donor with Susac syndrome. The source material was CD4+ T cells from PBMCs. This chain uses TRBV3-1 with TRBJ1-5; D gene ambiguous. CDR3 loop: CASSQDTNQPQHF. The CDR3 DNA is TGTGCCAGCAGCCAAGATACCAATCAGCCCCAGCATTTT.